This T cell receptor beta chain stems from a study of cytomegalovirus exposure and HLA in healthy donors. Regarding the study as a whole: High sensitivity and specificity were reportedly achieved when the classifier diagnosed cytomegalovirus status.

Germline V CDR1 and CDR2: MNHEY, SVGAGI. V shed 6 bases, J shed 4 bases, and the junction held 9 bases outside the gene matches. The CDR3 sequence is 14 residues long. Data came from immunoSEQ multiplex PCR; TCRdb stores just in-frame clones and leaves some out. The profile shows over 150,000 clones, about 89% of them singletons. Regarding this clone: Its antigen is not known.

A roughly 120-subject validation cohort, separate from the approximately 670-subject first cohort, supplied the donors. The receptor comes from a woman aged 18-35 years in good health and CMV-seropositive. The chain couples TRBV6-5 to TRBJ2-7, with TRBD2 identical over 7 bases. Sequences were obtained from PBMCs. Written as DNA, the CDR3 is TGTGCCAGCAGCTCCACGGGGAGGGCGTACGAGCAGTACTTC. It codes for CASSSTGRAYEQYF.